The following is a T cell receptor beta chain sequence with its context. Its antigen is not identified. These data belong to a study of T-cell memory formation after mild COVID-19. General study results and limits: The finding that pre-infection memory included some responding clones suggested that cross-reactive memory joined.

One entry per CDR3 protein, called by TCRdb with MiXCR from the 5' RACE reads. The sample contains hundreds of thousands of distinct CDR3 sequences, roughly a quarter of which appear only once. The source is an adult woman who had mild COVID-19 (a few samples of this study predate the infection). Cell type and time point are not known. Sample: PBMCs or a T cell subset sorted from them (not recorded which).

CDR3 bases: TGTGCCAGCAGGACCGGGACAGGTGACCCCGGGGAGCTGTTTTTT. Protein: CASRTGTGDPGELFF. This chain links TRBV12-3 or TRBV12-4 with TRBJ2-2, with 8 bases lining up with TRBD1. Unmatched junction bases numbered 9, after V lost 6 bases and J lost 6 bases. This CDR3 spans 15 amino acids.